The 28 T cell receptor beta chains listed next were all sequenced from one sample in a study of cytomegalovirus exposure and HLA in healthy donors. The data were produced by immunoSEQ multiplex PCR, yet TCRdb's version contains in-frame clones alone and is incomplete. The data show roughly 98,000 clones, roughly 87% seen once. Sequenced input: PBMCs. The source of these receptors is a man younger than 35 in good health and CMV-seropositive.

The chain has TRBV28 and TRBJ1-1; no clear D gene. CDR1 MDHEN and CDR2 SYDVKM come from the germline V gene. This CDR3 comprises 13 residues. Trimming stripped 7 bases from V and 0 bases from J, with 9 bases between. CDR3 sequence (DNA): TGTGCCAGCACCTCAGGCGTGAACACTGAAGCTTTCTTT. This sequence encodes CASTSGVNTEAFF.

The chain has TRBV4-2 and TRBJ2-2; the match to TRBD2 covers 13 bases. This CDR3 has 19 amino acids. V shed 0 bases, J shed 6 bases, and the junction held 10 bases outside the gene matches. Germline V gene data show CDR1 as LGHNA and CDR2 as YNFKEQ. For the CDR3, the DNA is TGTGCCAGCAGCCAAGATGGGACTAGCGGGATTGCACCATCCGGGGAGCTGTTTTTT. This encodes CASSQDGTSGIAPSGELFF.

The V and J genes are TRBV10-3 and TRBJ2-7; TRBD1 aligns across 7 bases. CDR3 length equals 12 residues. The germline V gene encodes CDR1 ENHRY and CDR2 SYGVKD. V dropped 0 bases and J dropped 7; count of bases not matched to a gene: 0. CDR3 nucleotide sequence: TGTGCCATCAGTGAGTCGACAGGGGAGCAGTACTTC. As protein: CAISESTGEQYF.

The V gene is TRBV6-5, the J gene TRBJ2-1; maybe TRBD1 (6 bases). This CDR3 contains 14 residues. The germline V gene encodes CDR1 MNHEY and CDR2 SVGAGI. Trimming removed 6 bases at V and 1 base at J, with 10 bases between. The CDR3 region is CASSFRGSYNEQFF. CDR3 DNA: TGTGCCAGCAGCTTCAGGGGATCCTACAATGAGCAGTTCTTC.

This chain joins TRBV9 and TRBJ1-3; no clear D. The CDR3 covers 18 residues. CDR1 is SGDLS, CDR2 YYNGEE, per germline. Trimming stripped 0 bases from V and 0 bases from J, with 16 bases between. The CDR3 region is CASSVEPLWGGSGNTIYF. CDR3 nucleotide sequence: TGTGCCAGCAGCGTAGAGCCCCTGTGGGGAGGCTCTGGAAACACCATATATTTT.

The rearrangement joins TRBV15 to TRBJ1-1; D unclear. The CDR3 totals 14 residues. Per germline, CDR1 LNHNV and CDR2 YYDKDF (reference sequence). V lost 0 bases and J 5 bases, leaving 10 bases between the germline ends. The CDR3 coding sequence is TGTGCCACCAGCAGAGACCCGGGTCGGACTGAAGCTTTCTTT. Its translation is CATSRDPGRTEAFF.

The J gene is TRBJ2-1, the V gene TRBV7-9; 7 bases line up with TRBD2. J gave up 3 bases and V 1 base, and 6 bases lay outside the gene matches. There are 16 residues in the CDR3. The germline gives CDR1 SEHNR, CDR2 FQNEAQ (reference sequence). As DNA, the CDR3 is TGTGCCAGCAGCTTAGTAGCAGCGGGACTCTACAATGAGCAGTTCTTC. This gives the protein CASSLVAAGLYNEQFF.

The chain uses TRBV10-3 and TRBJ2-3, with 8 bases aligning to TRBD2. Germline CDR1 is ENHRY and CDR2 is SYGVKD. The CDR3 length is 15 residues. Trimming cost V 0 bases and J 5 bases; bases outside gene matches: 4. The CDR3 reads CAISESGAGVDTQYF. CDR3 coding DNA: TGTGCCATCAGTGAGTCTGGAGCGGGAGTAGATACGCAGTATTTT.

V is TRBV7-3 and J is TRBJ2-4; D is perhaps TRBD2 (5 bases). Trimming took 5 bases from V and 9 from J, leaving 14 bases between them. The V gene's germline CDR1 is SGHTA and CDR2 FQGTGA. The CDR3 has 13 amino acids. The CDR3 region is CASSPTPEGIQYF. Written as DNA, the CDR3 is TGTGCCAGCAGCCCAACTCCCGAGGGCATTCAGTACTTC.

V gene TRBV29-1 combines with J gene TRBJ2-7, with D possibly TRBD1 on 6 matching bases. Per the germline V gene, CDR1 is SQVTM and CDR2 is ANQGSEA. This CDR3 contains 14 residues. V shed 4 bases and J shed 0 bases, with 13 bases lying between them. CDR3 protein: CSVAGADTSYEQYF. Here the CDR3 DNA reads TGCAGCGTTGCAGGGGCAGACACCTCCTACGAGCAGTACTTC.

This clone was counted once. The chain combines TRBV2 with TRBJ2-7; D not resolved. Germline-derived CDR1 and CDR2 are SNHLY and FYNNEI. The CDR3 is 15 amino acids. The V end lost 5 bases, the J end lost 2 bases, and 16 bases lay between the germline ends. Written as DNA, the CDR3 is TGTGCCAGCAGTCAAGGGCACTCCCGGGCCTACGAGCAGTACTTC. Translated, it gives CASSQGHSRAYEQYF.

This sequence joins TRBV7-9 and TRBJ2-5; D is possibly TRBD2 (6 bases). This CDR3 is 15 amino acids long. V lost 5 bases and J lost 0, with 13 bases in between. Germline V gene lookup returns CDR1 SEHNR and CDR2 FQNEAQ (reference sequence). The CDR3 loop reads CASSPRDLNQETQYF. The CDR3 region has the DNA TGTGCCAGCAGCCCCCGGGACTTAAACCAAGAGACCCAGTACTTC.

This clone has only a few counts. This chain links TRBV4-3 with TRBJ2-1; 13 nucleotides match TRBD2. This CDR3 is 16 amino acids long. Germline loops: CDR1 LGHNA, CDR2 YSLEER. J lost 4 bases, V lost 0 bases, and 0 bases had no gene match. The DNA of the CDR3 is TGCGCCAGCAGCCAAGAACTAGCGGGGGGGTACAATGAGCAGTTCTTC. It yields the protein CASSQELAGGYNEQFF.

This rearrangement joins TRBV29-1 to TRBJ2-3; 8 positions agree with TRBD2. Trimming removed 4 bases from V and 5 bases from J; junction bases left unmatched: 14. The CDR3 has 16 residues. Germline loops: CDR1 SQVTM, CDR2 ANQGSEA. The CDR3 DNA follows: TGCAGCGTTGGACGCCAAGCGGGAGTTAAGGGAGATACGCAGTATTTT. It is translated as CSVGRQAGVKGDTQYF.

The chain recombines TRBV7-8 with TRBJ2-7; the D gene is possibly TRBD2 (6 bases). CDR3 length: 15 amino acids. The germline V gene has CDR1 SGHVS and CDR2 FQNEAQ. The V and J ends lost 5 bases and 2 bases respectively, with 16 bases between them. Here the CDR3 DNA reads TGTGCCAGCAGCCGCGGGACGGCCGTCCCCTACGAGCAGTACTTC. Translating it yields CASSRGTAVPYEQYF.

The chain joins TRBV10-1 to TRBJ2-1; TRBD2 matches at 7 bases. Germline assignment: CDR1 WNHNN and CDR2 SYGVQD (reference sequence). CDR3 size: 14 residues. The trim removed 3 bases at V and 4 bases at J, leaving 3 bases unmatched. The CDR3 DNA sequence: TGCGCCAGCAGTGAAACTAGCGAGTACAATGAGCAGTTCTTC. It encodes CASSETSEYNEQFF.

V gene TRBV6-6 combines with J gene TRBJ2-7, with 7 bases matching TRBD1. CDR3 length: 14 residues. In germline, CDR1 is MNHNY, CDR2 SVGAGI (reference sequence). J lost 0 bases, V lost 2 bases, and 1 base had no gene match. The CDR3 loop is CASSYGDSSYEQYF. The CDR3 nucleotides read TGTGCCAGCAGTTACGGGGACAGCTCCTACGAGCAGTACTTC.

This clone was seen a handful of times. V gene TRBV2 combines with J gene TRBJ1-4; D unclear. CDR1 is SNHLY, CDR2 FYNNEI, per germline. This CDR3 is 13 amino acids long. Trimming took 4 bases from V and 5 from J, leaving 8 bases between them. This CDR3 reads CASSARGNEKLFF. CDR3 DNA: TGTGCCAGCAGTGCTCGAGGGAATGAAAAACTGTTTTTT.

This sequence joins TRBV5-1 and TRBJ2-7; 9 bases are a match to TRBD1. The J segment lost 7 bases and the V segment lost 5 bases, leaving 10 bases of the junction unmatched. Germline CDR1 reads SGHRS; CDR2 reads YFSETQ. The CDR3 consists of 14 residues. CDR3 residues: CASSRDRASEEQYF. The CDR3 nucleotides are TGCGCCAGCAGTCGGGACAGGGCCTCTGAGGAGCAGTACTTC.

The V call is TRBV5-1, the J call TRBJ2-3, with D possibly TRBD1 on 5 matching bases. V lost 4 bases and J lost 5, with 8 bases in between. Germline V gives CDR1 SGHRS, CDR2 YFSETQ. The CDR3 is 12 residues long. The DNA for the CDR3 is TGCGCCAGCAGCCTGGACAAAGATACGCAGTATTTT. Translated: CASSLDKDTQYF.

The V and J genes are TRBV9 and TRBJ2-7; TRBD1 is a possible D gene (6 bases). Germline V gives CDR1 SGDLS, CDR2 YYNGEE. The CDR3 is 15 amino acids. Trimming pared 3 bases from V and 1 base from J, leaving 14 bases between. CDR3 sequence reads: CASSEQGGGSYEQYF. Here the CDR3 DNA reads TGTGCCAGCAGCGAACAGGGCGGCGGATCCTACGAGCAGTACTTC.

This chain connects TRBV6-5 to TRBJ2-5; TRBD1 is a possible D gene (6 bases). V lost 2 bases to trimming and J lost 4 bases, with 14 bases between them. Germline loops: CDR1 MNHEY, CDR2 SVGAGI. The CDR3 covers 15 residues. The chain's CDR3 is CASSYGGRGGETQYF. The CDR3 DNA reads TGTGCCAGCAGTTACGGGGGCAGAGGAGGAGAGACCCAGTACTTC.

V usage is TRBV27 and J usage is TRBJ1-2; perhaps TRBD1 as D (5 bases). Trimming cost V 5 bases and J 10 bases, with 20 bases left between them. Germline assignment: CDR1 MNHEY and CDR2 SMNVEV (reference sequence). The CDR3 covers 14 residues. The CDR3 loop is CASSLSTVYGDYTF. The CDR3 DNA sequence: TGTGCCAGCAGTCTCTCGACAGTTTATGGTGACTACACCTTC.

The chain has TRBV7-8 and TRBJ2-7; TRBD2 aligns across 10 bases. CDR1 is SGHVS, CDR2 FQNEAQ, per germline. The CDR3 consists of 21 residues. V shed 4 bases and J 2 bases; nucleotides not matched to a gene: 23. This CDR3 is CASSSNFPLAPAGGGAYEQYF. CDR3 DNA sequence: TGTGCCAGCAGCTCCAATTTCCCCCTTGCACCAGCGGGAGGGGGGGCCTACGAGCAGTACTTC.

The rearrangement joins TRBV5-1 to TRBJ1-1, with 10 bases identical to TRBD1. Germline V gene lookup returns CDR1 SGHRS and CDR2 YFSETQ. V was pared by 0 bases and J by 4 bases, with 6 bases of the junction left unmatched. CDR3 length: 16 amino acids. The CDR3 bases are TGCGCCAGCAGCTTGGTAGGGACAGGGGACGGCACTGAAGCTTTCTTT. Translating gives CASSLVGTGDGTEAFF.

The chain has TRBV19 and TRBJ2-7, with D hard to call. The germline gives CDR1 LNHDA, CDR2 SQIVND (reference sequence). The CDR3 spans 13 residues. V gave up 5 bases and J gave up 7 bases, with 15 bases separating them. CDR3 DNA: TGTGCCAGTAGTCCCCTTCTACTCGGGGAGCAGTACTTC. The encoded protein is CASSPLLLGEQYF.

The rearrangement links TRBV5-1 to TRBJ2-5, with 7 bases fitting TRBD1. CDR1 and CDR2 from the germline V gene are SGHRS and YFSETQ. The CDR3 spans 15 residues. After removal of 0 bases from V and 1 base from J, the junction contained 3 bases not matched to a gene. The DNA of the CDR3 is TGCGCCAGCAGCTTGGGACAGGGAACCCAAGAGACCCAGTACTTC. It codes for CASSLGQGTQETQYF.

CDR3 DNA: TGTGCCAGCAGCCAGCTAGCGGGAGGGAAATACGAGCAGTACTTC. Its translation: CASSQLAGGKYEQYF. The V gene is TRBV4-2, the J gene TRBJ2-7, with 12 bases fitting TRBD2. Germline lookup yields CDR1 LGHNA and CDR2 YNFKEQ. The CDR3 is 15 residues long. Trimming at V came to 3 bases and at J to 4 bases, leaving 4 bases not matched to a gene.